This T cell receptor beta chain was identified during a study of shared clonotypes between healthy human individuals. Study in general: Donors were a couple of women and a few men aged 18 to 49. Study-wide findings and caveats: It was only blood that was sampled, and tissue repertoires likely differ. Clonotype sharing across donors was expected to vary with sequencing depth.

Points on this clone: Its matching antigen is unknown. A much larger clone differs from this one at a single base, so this may be a read error.

Unsorted PBMC DNA went through sequencing on ten immunoSEQ deep assay plates. Clones were read by immunoSEQ multiplex PCR, and TCRdb kept only the in-frame ones, dropping some. There are approximately 500,000 clones in the sample; approximately 85% occur only once, and around 13% lies in the top ten. Trimming pared 5 bases from V and 4 bases from J, leaving 8 bases between. This CDR3 region has 13 residues. Per the germline V gene, CDR1 is SGHTA and CDR2 is FQGNSA. V is TRBV7-2 and J is TRBJ1-4; D uncertain. The sequencing input was PBMCs. This receptor was obtained from a woman in her forties in good health. Some clones in this sample may be carry-over from other donors' samples. The CDR3 here is CASSPWYNEKLFF. Written as DNA, the CDR3 is TGTGCCAGCAGCCCCTGGTATAATGAAAAACTGTTTTTT.